This TCR beta chain is drawn from a study of identifying expanded T cells in peripheral blood. Study-level results: Variance in clone template counts between roughly two-week samples significantly increased with total template count across all healthy donors.

On this clone itself: Its antigen is unknown.

TCRdb keeps only in-frame clones here, not all; method: immunoSEQ multiplex PCR. This sample has more than 90,000 clones, with roughly 87% found just once. Sequenced material: blood. The source of this sequence is a person aged 18-70 years in good health.

The CDR3 sequence: CASSLRAVTNNEQFF. In DNA, the CDR3 is TGTGCCAGCAGTTTAAGGGCAGTGACCAACAATGAGCAGTTCTTC. The chain is built from TRBV28 and TRBJ2-1; D is ambiguous. The CDR3 is 15 residues long. CDR1 and CDR2 from the germline V gene are MDHEN and SYDVKM. V lost 2 bases and J lost 5, with 13 bases in between.